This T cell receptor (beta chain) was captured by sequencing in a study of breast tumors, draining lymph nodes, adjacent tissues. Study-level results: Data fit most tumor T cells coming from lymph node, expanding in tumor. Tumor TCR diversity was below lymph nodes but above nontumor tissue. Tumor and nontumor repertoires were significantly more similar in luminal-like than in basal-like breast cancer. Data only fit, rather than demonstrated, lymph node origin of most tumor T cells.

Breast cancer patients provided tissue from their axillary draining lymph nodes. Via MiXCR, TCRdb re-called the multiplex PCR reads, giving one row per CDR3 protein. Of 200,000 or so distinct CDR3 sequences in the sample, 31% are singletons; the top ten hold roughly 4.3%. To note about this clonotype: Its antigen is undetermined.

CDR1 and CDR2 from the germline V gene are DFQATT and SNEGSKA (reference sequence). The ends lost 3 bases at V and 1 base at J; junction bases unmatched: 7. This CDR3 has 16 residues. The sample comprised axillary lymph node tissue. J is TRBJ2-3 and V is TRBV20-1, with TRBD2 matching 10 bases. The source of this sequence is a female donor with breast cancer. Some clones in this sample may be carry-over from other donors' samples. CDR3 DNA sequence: TGCAGTGCTAGGGCGGGCGGGACTAGCGGCACAGATACGCAGTATTTT. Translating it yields CSARAGGTSGTDTQYF.